The 9 T cell receptor beta chains in this list originate from one sample, sequenced in a study of T cells after yellow fever vaccination. Each CDR3 protein gets one entry after TCRdb re-called the 5' RACE reads with MiXCR. The sample shows a few hundred thousand distinct CDR3 sequences, around a sixth of them seen only once. The sample here was PBMCs, taken before the yellow fever booster vaccination. The receptors here all came from a man aged 18 to 30 who received the YFV17D yellow fever vaccine.

This clonotype showed up just a few times. The chain uses TRBV27 and TRBJ1-2; the match to TRBD1 covers 7 bases. CDR3 length: 15 residues. CDR1 is MNHEY and CDR2 is SMNVEV in the germline V gene (reference sequence). V was clipped by 3 bases and J by 5 bases; unmatched bases: 9. The CDR3 loop is CASSLRGQVGYGYTF. CDR3 coding DNA: TGTGCCAGCAGTTTGAGGGGGCAGGTCGGGTATGGCTACACCTTC.

The rearrangement links TRBV7-3 to TRBJ2-3, with D unclear. CDR1 SGHTA and CDR2 FQGTGA come from the germline V gene. The CDR3 runs 15 residues. V was cut by 4 bases and J by 3 bases, with 14 bases left in between. CDR3 protein: CASSYPGEMTDTQYF. The CDR3 region has the DNA TGTGCCAGCAGCTACCCCGGAGAAATGACAGATACGCAGTATTTT.

This chain uses TRBV12-3 or TRBV12-4 with TRBJ1-5; D may be TRBD1 (5 bases). Deletions cut 3 bases from V and 7 bases from J, with 19 bases between. The CDR3 runs to 16 residues. The CDR3 DNA is TGTGCCAGCAGTTTTTTCGGGCCACGGGGGATCCAGCCCCAGCATTTT. It codes for CASSFFGPRGIQPQHF.

A few counts support this clonotype. The chain is built from TRBV7-9 and TRBJ2-7; D might be TRBD1 or TRBD2, each matching 5 bases. Deletions cut 3 bases from V and 4 bases from J, with 10 bases between. The germline V gene encodes CDR1 SEHNR and CDR2 FQNEAQ (reference sequence). The CDR3 length is 13 residues. CDR3 DNA: TGTGCCAGCAGCTTTAGGGACGGATACGAGCAGTACGTC. This encodes CASSFRDGYEQYV.

This clonotype was seen a few times. CDR3 sequence: CSAKNDRDVALHF. The CDR3 DNA follows: TGCAGTGCTAAGAACGACAGGGATGTGGCCCTCCACTTT. The J gene is TRBJ1-6, the V gene TRBV20-1, with 7 nucleotides matching TRBD1. Germline V lookup: CDR1 DFQATT, CDR2 SNEGSKA (reference sequence). V dropped 4 bases and J dropped 14; count of bases not matched to a gene: 11. The CDR3 runs to 13 residues.

This clonotype has more than one count but fewer than ten. The gene calls are TRBV4-3 and TRBJ2-1; 9 nucleotides match TRBD2. V gave up 0 bases and J gave up 6 bases; unmatched junction bases: 6. CDR3 size: 16 residues. The germline V gene has CDR1 LGHNA and CDR2 YSLEER. In nucleotides, the CDR3 is TGCGCCAGCAGCCAAGAGGCGCTAGCGGGGTTCAATGAGCAGTTCTTC. Amino acid sequence: CASSQEALAGFNEQFF.

The chain is built from TRBV24-1 and TRBJ2-1; 8 positions agree with TRBD2. Germline V gives CDR1 KGHDR, CDR2 SFDVKD. V was clipped by 7 bases and J by 5 bases; unmatched bases: 18. The CDR3 totals 18 residues. The CDR3 sequence: CATRTPCTGGPSDNEQFF. The CDR3 DNA is TGTGCCACCAGGACGCCCTGTACGGGGGGGCCTAGCGACAATGAGCAGTTCTTC.

J is TRBJ2-5 and V is TRBV3-1; 14 bases agree with TRBD2. Germline V gene sequence: CDR1 LGHDT, CDR2 YNNKEL (reference sequence). With 4 bases clipped from V and 7 bases from J, the junction kept 11 bases outside the gene matches. The CDR3 totals 17 residues. This chain's CDR3 is CASSPGLAGGLGVTQYF. The CDR3 DNA sequence: TGTGCCAGCAGCCCCGGACTAGCGGGGGGATTGGGCGTGACCCAGTACTTC.

In this sample, this clonotype turned up a few times. J is TRBJ2-1 and V is TRBV24-1; 7 bases fit TRBD1. Looked up from germline, CDR1 is KGHDR and CDR2 is SFDVKD. The CDR3 is made up of 13 amino acids. The junction had 7 bases not matched to a gene; V was cut back by 8 bases and J by 7 bases. Here the CDR3 DNA reads TGTGCCACCATCGGCCCGGGACAGAATGAGCAGTTCTTC. Its translation: CATIGPGQNEQFF.